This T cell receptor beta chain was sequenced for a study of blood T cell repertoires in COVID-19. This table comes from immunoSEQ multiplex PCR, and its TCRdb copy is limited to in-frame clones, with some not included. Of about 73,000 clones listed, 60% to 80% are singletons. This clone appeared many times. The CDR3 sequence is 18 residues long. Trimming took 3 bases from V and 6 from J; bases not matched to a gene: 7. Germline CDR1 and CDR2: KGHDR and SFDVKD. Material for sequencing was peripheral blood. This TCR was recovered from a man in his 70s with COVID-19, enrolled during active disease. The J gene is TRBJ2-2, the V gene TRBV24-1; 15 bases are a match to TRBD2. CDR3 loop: CATSDPLRTSGRAGELFF. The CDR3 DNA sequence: TGTGCCACCAGTGATCCCCTGCGGACTAGCGGGAGGGCCGGGGAGCTGTTTTTT.